This TCR beta chain stems from a study of blood T cell repertoires in COVID-19 (dated by TCRdb to 2020 to 2022). Regarding the study in general: Collaborator samples came from the United States, Italy and Spain and covered acute and convalescent phases of COVID-19. The prospective study material was composed of cDNA or gDNA derived from T cells, B-cell-depleted T cells, or PBMCs. A freely available public database, intended as a resource for researchers studying the immune response to SARS-CoV-2, is where the repertoires were released. Where HLA class I and class II types were available, the types were taken from metadata supplied by the sample provider, not from assay-based typing. Nearly every sample came with metadata listing a de-identified subject ID, COVID-19 status, age in years and sex. Subjects who had been exposed to COVID-19, were actively infected with it, or had recovered from it provided the deeply sampled blood TCRbeta repertoires that made up the dataset. Samples were obtained from the ongoing ImmuneRACE study (first 160 participants) and from 1,254 subjects provided by 6 global collaborators.

As regards this clone: The target of this receptor is not known. The sample holds no much larger clone one base away, and base qualities are not on file.

Another Seattle source contributed samples from volunteer blood donors who had recovered from COVID-19. The collaborating institutions used their own protocols to collect whole blood in K2EDTA tubes. For TCRbeta analysis, collaborators shipped samples as frozen whole blood, isolated PBMCs, or DNA extracted from either of those sample types. The immunoSEQ Assay, a bias-controlled multiplex PCR, was used to amplify TCRbeta CDR3 regions from genomic DNA. On the authors' methods: Nucleated cell counts per sample were estimated from amplification of reference gene primers within the assay. Sequence reads were collapsed and filtered to measure the absolute abundance of every unique TCRbeta CDR3 rearrangement. For each sample, productive Simpson clonality was calculated as the square root of Simpson's diversity index across productive rearrangements. TCRdb retrieved this table from immuneACCESS and kept in-frame rearrangements only. Not all clones are present; in checked studies, unresolved V genes account for under half, and no reason is known for the remainder. V and J calls and clone size are given by that table; D and trimming were obtained from the DNA. This sample is represented by a few hundred thousand clones; approximately 88% of them were singletons. Clones ranked in the top ten supply just under 7% of the sample.

The germline V gene (reference sequence) supplies CDR1 SEHNR and CDR2 FQNEAQ. The CDR3 runs 15 residues from the cysteine to the phenylalanine. Of the read, only the CDR3 DNA is kept; its 45 bases are in frame from base 1. Clipping removes 5 bases from V and 3 bases from J, with 5 as the unmatched junction base count. Results and caveats for the whole study, not just this receptor: How much clinical and demographic metadata was included differed by source and by participant, and the metadata was provided uncurated.

The chain couples TRBV7-9 to TRBJ2-7, and TRBD2 aligns with 12 junction nucleotides. The receptor comes from a woman aged 25 to 39 who had recovered from COVID-19. The sample comprised peripheral blood. The CDR3 loop reads CASSPRTSGDYEQYF. DNA sequence: TGTGCCAGCAGCCCGCGGACTAGCGGGGACTACGAGCAGTACTTC.